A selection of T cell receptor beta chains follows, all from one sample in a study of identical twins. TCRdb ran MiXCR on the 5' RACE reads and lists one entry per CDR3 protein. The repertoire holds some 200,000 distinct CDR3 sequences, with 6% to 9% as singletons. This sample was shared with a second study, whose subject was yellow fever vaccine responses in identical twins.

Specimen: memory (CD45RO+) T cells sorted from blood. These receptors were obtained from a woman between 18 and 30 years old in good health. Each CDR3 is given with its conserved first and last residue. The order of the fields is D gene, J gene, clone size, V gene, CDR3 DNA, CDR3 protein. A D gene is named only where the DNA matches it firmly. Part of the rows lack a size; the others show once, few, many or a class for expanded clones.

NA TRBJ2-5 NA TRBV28 TGTGCCAGCAGTCCGTCTGGCAGGGACCAGTACTTC CASSPSGRDQYF
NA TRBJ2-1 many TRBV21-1 TGTGCCAGCAGCAAAAAGAGGGATCTCCTAGTTGAGCAGTTCTTC CASSKKRDLLVEQFF
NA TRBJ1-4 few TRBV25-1 TGTGCCAGCAGTGACAGGGCAACTAATGAAAAACTGTTTTTT CASSDRATNEKLFF
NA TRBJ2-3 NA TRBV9 TGTGCCAGCAGCACCCTCCAGGCAGATACGCAGTATTTT CASSTLQADTQYF
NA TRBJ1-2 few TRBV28 TGTGCCAGCAGTCCTACCCGGACACGATATGGCTACACCTTC CASSPTRTRYGYTF
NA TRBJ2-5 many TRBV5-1 TGCGCCAGCAGGCCAAACCCAGGGGGGCAAGAGACCCAGTACTTC CASRPNPGGQETQYF
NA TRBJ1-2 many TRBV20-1 TGCAGTGCTAGGGAGGGAACTAACTATGGCTACACCTTC CSAREGTNYGYTF
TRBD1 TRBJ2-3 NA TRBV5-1 TGCGCCAGCAGCCTAGGGGGACAGGGTTTCGAGACGCAGTATTTT CASSLGGQGFETQYF
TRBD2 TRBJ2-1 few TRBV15 TGTGCCACCAGCAGAGATAGGGCGGGAGGGGGGATGATGGATGAGCAGTTCTTC CATSRDRAGGGMMDEQFF
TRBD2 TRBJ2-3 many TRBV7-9 TGTGCCAGCAGGTGGGGGGGGACAGATACGCAGTATTTT CASRWGGTDTQYF
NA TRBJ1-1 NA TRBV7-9 TGTGCCAGCAGCCGTCGGGAGCACGAAGCTTTCTTT CASSRREHEAFF
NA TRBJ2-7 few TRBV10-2 TGCGCCAGCAGTTACCCGGGACTTCCCTACGAGCAGTACTTC CASSYPGLPYEQYF
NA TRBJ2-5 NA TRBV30 TGTGCCACTCTCCGGGCATTTCAAGAGACCCAGTACTTC CATLRAFQETQYF
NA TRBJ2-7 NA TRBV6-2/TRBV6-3 TGTGCCAGCAGGGACTCTCCCTACGAGCAGTACTTC CASRDSPYEQYF
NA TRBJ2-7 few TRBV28 TGTGCCAGCAGAAAGGGGGGGCTGAACGAGCAGTACTTC CASRKGGLNEQYF
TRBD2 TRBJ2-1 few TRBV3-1 TGTGCCAGCAGCCAGGAGCTAGCGGGGAACGGGGCGGATGAGCAGTTCTTC CASSQELAGNGADEQFF
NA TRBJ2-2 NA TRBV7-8 TGTGCCAGCAGCTTAGTGGATCTACGGGGGGAGCTGTTTTTT CASSLVDLRGELFF
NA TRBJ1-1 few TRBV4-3 TGCGCCAGCAGCCATGCGTGGGGGGGGCCCACTGAAGCTTTCTTT CASSHAWGGPTEAFF
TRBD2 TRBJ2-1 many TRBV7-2 TGTGCCAGCAGCCTAATGGCGGGAGATTACAATGAGCAGTTCTTC CASSLMAGDYNEQFF
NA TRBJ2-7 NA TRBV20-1 TGCAGTGCCAGCAGGGAGGTCGAGCAGTACTTC CSASREVEQYF
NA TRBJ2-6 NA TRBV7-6 TGTGCCAGCAGCTCTTACAGGAGTAAAGGGGCCAACGTCCTGACTTTC CASSSYRSKGANVLTF
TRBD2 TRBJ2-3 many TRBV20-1 TGCAGTGCACCTCTAGCGGGAGTGGCAGATACGCAGTATTTT CSAPLAGVADTQYF
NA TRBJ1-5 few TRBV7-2 TGTGCCAGCAGCCCCACGCCTATTAGGGGTGGCAATCAGCCCCAGCATTTT CASSPTPIRGGNQPQHF
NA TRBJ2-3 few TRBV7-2 TGTGCCAGCAGCGAAGGGTCAGCTTCAGATACGCAGTATTTT CASSEGSASDTQYF
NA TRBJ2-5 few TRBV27 TGTGCCAGCAGTTCAGCGGGTAGAGAGACCCAGTACTTC CASSSAGRETQYF
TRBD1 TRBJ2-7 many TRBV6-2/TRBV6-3 TGTGCCAGCAGTTACTCACCCGGGACAGGGACCTACGAGCAGTACTTC CASSYSPGTGTYEQYF
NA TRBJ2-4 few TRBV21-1 TGTGCCAGCAGCAAGGGACAGGCGGCCCGTTTAGCCAAAAACATTCAGTACTTC CASSKGQAARLAKNIQYF
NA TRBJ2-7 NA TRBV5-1 TGCGCCAGCAAACAGACAGAGAGCTCCTACGAGCAGTACTTC CASKQTESSYEQYF
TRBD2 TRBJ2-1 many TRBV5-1 TGCGCCAGCGGAGCTAGCGGGGTCTCCTACAATGAGCAGTTCTTC CASGASGVSYNEQFF